There are many counts of the clone carrying this T cell receptor (beta chain). The antigen remains undetermined. RNA transcripts yielded amplified TCR beta CDR3 regions. A set of HTBI primers served as the primers for a first-round RT-PCR of the TCR CDR3. Using its own MiXCR run on the multiplex PCR reads, TCRdb lists one record per CDR3 protein. Of 540,000 or so distinct CDR3 sequences detected, 15% to 18% appear once; the ten largest clones hold approximately 7.4%. This sample was taken from a study of T cells in Graves' hyperthyroidism and ophthalmopathy. The authors deemed Graves' hyperthyroidism stable absent ophthalmopathy progression within 18 months. Exclusion of patients followed from uncontrolled infection, other autoimmune disease, pregnancy or lactation. Study outcomes and limitations: Ophthalmopathy was model-predicted a median about 6.7 months pre-onset. Most thyroid clonotypes expanded above 0.001 appeared in blood too.

This TCR derives from a woman aged 25 to 39 with Graves' hyperthyroidism. Specimen: blood.

CDR3 sequence (DNA): TGTGCCAGCATCGGACAGGTCGGAGGGACTGAAGCTTTCTTT. Its protein product is CASIGQVGGTEAFF. V usage is TRBV2 and J usage is TRBJ1-1; 7 bases map to TRBD1. The V gene end was trimmed by 7 bases and the J gene end by 5 bases; junction bases not matched to a gene: 10. Germline V gene data show CDR1 as SNHLY and CDR2 as FYNNEI. The CDR3 covers 14 residues. Complete variable domain (other parts from reference TRBV2 and TRBJ1-1): EPEVTQTPSHQVTQMGQEVILRCVPISNHLYFYWYRQILGQKVEFLVSFYNNEISEKSEIFDDQFSVERPDGSNFTLKIRSTKLEDSAMYFCASIGQVGGTEAFFGQGTRLTVV.